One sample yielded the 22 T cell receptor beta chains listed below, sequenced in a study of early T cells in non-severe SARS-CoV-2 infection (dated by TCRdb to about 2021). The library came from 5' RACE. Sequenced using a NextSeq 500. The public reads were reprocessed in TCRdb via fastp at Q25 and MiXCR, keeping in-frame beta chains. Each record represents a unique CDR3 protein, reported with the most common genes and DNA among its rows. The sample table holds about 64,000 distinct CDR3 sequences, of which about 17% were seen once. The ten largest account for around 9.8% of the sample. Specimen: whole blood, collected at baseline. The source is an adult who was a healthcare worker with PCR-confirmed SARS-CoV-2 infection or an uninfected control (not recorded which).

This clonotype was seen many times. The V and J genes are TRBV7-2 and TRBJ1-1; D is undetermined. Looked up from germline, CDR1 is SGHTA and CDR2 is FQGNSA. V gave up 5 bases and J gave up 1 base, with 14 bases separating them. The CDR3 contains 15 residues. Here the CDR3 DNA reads TGTGCCAGCAGCCCAAGCAGGCAAACGAACACTGAAGCTTTCTTT. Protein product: CASSPSRQTNTEAFF.

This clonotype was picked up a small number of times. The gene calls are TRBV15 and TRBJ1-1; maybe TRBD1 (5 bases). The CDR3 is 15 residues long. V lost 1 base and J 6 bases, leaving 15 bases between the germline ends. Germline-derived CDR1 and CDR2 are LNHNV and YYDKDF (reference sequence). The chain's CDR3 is CATSRGPRDFSEAFF. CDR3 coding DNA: TGTGCCACCAGCAGAGGGCCCAGGGATTTTTCTGAAGCTTTCTTT.

The CDR3 here is CASSEVLTSGRAAGANVLTF. The CDR3, as DNA: TGTGCCAGCAGCGAGGTGTTGACTAGCGGGAGGGCCGCAGGGGCCAACGTCCTGACTTTC. The V call is TRBV6-1, the J call TRBJ2-6, with TRBD2 identical over 14 bases. This CDR3 region has 20 residues. Per the germline V gene, CDR1 is MNHNS and CDR2 is SASEGT. The junction had 14 bases not matched to a gene; V was cut back by 6 bases and J by 4 bases.

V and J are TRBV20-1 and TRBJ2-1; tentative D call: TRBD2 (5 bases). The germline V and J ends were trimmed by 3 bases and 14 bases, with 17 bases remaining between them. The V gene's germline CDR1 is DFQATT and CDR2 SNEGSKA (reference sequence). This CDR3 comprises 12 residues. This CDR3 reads CSASYPGNREFF. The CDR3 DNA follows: TGCAGTGCTAGCTATCCGGGAAATAGGGAGTTCTTC.

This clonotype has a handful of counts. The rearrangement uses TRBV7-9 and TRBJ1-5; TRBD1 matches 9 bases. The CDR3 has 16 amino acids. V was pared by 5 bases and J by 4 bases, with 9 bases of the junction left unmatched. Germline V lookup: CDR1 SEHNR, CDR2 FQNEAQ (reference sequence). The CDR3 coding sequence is TGTGCCAGCAGCCCCTTGACAGGGGGTGCAAATCAGCCCCAGCATTTT. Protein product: CASSPLTGGANQPQHF.

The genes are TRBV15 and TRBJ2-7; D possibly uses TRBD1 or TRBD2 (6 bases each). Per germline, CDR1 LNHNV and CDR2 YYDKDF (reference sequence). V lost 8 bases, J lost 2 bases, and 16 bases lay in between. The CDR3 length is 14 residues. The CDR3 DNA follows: TGTGCCACCGCAGGGGCTAGCGAGGCCTACGAGCAGTACTTC. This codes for CATAGASEAYEQYF. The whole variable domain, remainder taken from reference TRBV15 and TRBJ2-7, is DAMVIQNPRYQVTQFGKPVTLSCSQTLNHNVMYWYQQKSSQAPKLLFHYYDKDFNNEADTPDNFQSRRPNTSFCFLDIRSPGLGDTAMYLCATAGASEAYEQYFGPGTRLTVT.

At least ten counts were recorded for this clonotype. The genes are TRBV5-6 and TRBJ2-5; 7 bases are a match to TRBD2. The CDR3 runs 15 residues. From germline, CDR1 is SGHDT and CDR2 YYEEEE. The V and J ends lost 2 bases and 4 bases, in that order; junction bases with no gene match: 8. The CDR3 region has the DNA TGTGCCAGCAGCTTCGAATCGGGGGGAGGAGAGACCCAGTACTTC. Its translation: CASSFESGGGETQYF.

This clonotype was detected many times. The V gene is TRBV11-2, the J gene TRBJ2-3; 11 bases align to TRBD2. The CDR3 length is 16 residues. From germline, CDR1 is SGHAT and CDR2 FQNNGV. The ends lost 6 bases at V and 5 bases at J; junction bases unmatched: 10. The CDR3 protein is CASSRSSGGAEDTQYF. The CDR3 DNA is TGTGCCAGCAGTCGTAGTAGCGGGGGGGCGGAAGATACGCAGTATTTT.

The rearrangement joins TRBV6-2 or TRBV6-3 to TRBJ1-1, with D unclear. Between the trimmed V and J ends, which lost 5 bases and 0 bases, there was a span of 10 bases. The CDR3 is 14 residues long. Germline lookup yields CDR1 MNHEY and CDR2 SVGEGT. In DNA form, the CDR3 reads TGTGCCAGCAGTGGAACCCATTTGAACACTGAAGCTTTCTTT. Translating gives CASSGTHLNTEAFF.

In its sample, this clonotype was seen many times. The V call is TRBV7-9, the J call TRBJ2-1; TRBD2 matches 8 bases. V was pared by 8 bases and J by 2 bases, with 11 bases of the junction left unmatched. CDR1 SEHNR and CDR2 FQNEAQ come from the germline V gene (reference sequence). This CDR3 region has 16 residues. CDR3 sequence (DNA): TGTGCCAGCGCCGGGGTAGCGGGATTGCCCTACAATGAGCAGTTCTTC. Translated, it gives CASAGVAGLPYNEQFF.

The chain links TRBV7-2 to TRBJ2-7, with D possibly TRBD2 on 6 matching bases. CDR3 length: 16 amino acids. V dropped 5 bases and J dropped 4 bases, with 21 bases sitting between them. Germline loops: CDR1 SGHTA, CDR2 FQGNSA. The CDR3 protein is CASSQKPAGSWYEQYF. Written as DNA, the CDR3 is TGTGCCAGCAGCCAAAAACCTGCCGGGAGTTGGTACGAGCAGTACTTC.

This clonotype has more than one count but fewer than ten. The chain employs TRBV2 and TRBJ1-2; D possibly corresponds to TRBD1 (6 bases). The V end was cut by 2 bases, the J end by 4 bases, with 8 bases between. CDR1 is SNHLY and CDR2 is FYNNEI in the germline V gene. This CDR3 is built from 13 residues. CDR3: CASSEQGIYGYTF. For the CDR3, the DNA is TGTGCCAGCAGTGAACAGGGGATCTATGGCTACACCTTC.

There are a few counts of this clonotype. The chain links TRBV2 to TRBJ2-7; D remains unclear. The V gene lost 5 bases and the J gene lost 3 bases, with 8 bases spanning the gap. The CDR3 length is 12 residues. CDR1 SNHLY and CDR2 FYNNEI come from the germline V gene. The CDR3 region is CASSYTRYEQYF. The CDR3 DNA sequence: TGTGCCAGCAGTTACACTCGCTACGAGCAGTACTTC.

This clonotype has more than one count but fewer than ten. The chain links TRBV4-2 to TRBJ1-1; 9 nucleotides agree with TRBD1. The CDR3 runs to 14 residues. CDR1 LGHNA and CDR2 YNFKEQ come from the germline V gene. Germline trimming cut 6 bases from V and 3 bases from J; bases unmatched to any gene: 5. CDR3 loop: CASREHRGHTEAFF. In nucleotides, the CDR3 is TGTGCCAGCAGGGAACACAGGGGGCACACTGAAGCTTTCTTT.

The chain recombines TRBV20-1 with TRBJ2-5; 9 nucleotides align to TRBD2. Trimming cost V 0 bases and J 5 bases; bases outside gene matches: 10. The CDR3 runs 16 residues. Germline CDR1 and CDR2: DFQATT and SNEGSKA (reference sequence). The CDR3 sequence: CSARDTLAGMGETQYF. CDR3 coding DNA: TGCAGTGCTAGAGATACCCTAGCGGGAATGGGGGAGACCCAGTACTTC.

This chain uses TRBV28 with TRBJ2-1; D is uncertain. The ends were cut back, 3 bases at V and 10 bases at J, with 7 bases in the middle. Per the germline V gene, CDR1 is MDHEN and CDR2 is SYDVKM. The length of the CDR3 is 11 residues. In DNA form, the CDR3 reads TGTGCCAGCAGTTTTAACGGAGAGCAGTTCTTC. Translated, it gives CASSFNGEQFF. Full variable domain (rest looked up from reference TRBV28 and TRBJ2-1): DVKVTQSSRYLVKRTGEKVFLECVQDMDHENMFWYRQDPGLGLRLIYFSYDVKMKEKGDIPEGYSVSREKKERFSLILESASTNQTSMYLCASSFNGEQFFGPGTRLTVL.

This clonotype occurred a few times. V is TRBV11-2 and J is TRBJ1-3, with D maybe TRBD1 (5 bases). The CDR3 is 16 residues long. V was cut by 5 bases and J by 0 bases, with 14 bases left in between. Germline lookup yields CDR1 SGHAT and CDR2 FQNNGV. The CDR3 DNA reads TGTGCCAGCAGCACGTCCGGGACCCTCTCTGGAAACACCATATATTTT. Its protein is CASSTSGTLSGNTIYF.

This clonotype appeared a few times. The CDR3 DNA sequence: TGTGCCAGCAGCCCGCCGAACTCCTACAATGAGCAGTTCTTC. Protein: CASSPPNSYNEQFF. This chain joins TRBV9 and TRBJ2-1; D not certain. Germline V gene data show CDR1 as SGDLS and CDR2 as YYNGEE. V was pared by 4 bases and J by 0 bases, with 8 bases between. This CDR3 spans 14 amino acids.

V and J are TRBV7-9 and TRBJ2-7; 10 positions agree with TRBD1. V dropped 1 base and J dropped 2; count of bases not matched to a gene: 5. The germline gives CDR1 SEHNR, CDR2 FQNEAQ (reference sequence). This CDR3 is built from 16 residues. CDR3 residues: CASSLGYGQGAYEQYF. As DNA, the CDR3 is TGTGCCAGCAGCTTAGGATATGGACAGGGGGCCTACGAGCAGTACTTC.

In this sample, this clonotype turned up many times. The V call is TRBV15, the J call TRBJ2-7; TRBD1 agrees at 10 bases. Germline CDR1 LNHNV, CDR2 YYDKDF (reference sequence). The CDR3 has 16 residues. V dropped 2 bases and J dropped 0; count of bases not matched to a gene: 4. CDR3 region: CATSRPRTGGSYEQYF. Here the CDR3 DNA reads TGTGCCACCAGCAGACCCCGGACAGGGGGCTCCTACGAGCAGTACTTC.

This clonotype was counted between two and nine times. The CDR3 DNA reads TGTGCCAGCAGCTTCCGGGACAGAGCCTATGGCTACACCTTC. Amino acid sequence: CASSFRDRAYGYTF. The V gene is TRBV7-9, the J gene TRBJ1-2; 7 nucleotides line up with TRBD1. Germline CDR1 is SEHNR and CDR2 is FQNEAQ (reference sequence). Trimming removed 3 bases from V and 4 bases from J; junction bases left unmatched: 5. The CDR3 spans 14 residues.

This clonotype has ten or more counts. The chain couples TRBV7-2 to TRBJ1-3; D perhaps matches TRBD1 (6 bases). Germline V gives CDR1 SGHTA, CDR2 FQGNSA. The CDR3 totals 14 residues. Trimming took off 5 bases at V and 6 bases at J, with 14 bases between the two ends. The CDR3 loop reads CASSPSGGENTIYF. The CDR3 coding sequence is TGTGCCAGCAGCCCTAGTGGGGGCGAAAACACCATATATTTT.